This TCR beta chain was captured by sequencing in a study of blood T cell repertoires in COVID-19. Study-level information: The United States, Italy and Spain supplied acute and convalescent COVID-19 samples. Sources were T cells, B-cell-depleted T cells, or PBMCs; the material itself was cDNA or gDNA.

The CDR3 is 15 residues long. With V trimmed by 1 base and J by 6 bases, 2 bases remained unmatched. CDR1 is SGDLS and CDR2 is YYNGEE in the germline V gene. Authors' processing steps: Reference gene primer amplification gave nucleated cell count estimates. Repertoires were generated with immunoSEQ multiplex PCR, while TCRdb's copy carries only in-frame clones and drops some. Clone size and the V and J calls come from that table; the DNA yielded D and trimming. The sample yields more than 300,000 clones, 86% seen once. The V and J genes are TRBV9 and TRBJ2-2; 11 bases match TRBD1. The receptor's source is a woman between 45 and 65 years old with acute or convalescent COVID-19. What was sequenced was peripheral blood. CDR3 in amino acids: CASSVPGQGAGELFF. CDR3 in DNA: TGTGCCAGCAGCGTACCGGGACAGGGGGCCGGGGAGCTGTTTTTT.